This TCR beta chain was obtained from a study of CD8 T cells in ankylosing spondylitis. Study-wide results and limits: Blood from ankylosing spondylitis patients appeared to carry a characteristic eight-variant TCR beta motif. Reportedly, disease-linked clones are significantly enriched in ankylosing spondylitis patients' matched synovial fluid.

This clonotype was seen ten or more times. As yet, its antigen is unknown. The CDR3 runs to 15 residues. The ends lost 2 bases at V and 5 bases at J; junction bases unmatched: 2. The germline CDR1 and CDR2 sequences are SEHNR and FQNEAQ (reference sequence). TCRdb reprocessed the 5' RACE reads with MiXCR, giving one entry per CDR3 protein. The sample yields around 490,000 distinct CDR3 sequences, about 5% seen once. The sequence was obtained from a male donor with ankylosing spondylitis. Sequenced sample: blood, either unsorted or a sorted T cell fraction (not recorded which). The chain is built from TRBV7-9 and TRBJ2-2; TRBD1 aligns across 10 bases. The CDR3 is CASSLSGQGTGELFF. The CDR3 nucleotides are TGTGCCAGCAGCTTATCGGGACAGGGGACCGGGGAGCTGTTTTTT. Complete variable domain (other parts from reference TRBV7-9 and TRBJ2-2): DTGVSQNPRHKITKRGQNVTFRCDPISEHNRLYWYRQTLGQGPEFLTYFQNEAQLEKSRLLSDRFSAERPKGSFSTLEIQRTEQGDSAMYLCASSLSGQGTGELFFGEGSRLTVL.